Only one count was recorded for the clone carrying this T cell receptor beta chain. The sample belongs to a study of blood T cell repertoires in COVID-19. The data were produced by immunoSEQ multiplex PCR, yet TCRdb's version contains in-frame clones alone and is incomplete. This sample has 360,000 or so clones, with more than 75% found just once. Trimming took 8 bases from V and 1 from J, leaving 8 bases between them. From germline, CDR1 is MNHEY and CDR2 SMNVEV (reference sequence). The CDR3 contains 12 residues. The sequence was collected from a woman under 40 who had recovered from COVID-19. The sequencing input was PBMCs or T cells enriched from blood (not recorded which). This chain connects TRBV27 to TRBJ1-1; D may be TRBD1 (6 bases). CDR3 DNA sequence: TGTGCCAGCGGGGGCCCGAACACTGAAGCTTTCTTT. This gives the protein CASGGPNTEAFF.